One sample yielded the 6 T cell receptor beta chains listed below, sequenced in a study of Graves' ophthalmopathy and Graves' hyperthyroidism listed by TCRdb under 2018. Sequenced on an Illumina HiSeq 2000. TCR beta CDR3 regions were amplified from RNA transcripts for repertoire sequencing. The first round of RT-PCR was done with HTBI primers and the Qiagen OneStep RT-PCR kit, and was followed by a second round of multiplex PCR, then size selection and purification. TCRdb reanalyzed the raw reads on its own, using fastp at Q25 for trimming and MiXCR for clone calling, and kept in-frame beta chains. Each entry is one CDR3 protein sequence, shown with its most common DNA and genes. The table for this sample lists some 150,000 distinct CDR3 sequences; roughly two fifths of them were counted only once. The top ten hold around 9.3% of the sample. Sequencing was performed on peripheral blood. The receptors here all came from a man between 25 and 39 years old with Graves' ophthalmopathy. Donor details come from another sample of the same person, matched by shared clones.

There are a few counts of this clonotype. This sequence joins TRBV12-3 or TRBV12-4 and TRBJ2-5; 9 bases fit TRBD2. This CDR3 spans 15 amino acids. J was trimmed by 6 bases and V by 6 bases; bases with no gene match: 11. The CDR3 here is CASSGGGGGPKTQYF. The CDR3 DNA reads as TGTGCCAGCAGCGGTGGCGGGGGGGGCCCAAAGACCCAGTACTTC.

This clonotype was observed many times. J is TRBJ2-7 and V is TRBV5-1, with D maybe TRBD1 (5 bases). Trimming stripped 6 bases from V and 1 base from J, with 14 bases between. The CDR3 covers 14 residues. Germline-derived CDR1 and CDR2 are SGHRS and YFSETQ. The CDR3 protein is CASTDPAGSYEQYF. CDR3 DNA sequence: TGCGCCAGCACCGATCCTGCAGGGTCCTACGAGCAGTACTTC.

This clonotype has ten or more counts. The chain combines TRBV6-2 or TRBV6-3 with TRBJ2-7; D gene uncertain. Germline V CDR1 and CDR2: MNHEY, SVGEGT. V gave up 2 bases and J gave up 6 bases, with 11 bases separating them. CDR3 length: 13 residues. The CDR3 DNA reads TGTGCCAGCAGTTACGTACCGCTAACCGAGCAGTACTTC. It specifies CASSYVPLTEQYF.

The V gene is TRBV29-1, the J gene TRBJ2-7, with 11 bases aligning to TRBD2. There are 14 residues in the CDR3. The germline V gene has CDR1 SQVTM and CDR2 ANQGSEA. After removal of 7 bases from V and 4 bases from J, the junction contained 9 bases not matched to a gene. The CDR3 spells CSDMTSGETYEQYF. DNA for the CDR3: TGCAGCGATATGACTAGCGGGGAGACTTACGAGCAGTACTTC.

This clonotype came up many times. V gene TRBV6-2 or TRBV6-3 combines with J gene TRBJ1-1; D is undetermined. CDR3 length equals 13 residues. Trimming took 4 bases from V and 1 from J, leaving 7 bases between them. Germline CDR1 is MNHEY and CDR2 is SVGEGT. The chain's CDR3 is CASSLAGNTEAFF. Written as DNA, the CDR3 is TGTGCCAGCAGTTTAGCGGGGAACACTGAAGCTTTCTTT.

The CDR3 here is CASRARGGAGTEAFF. The CDR3 bases are TGTGCCAGCCGAGCCCGAGGGGGGGCTGGAACTGAAGCTTTCTTT. V gene TRBV2 combines with J gene TRBJ1-1; D possibly corresponds to TRBD1 (6 bases). V was cut by 8 bases and J by 5 bases, with 21 bases left in between. Germline assignment: CDR1 SNHLY and CDR2 FYNNEI. The CDR3 has 15 amino acids.